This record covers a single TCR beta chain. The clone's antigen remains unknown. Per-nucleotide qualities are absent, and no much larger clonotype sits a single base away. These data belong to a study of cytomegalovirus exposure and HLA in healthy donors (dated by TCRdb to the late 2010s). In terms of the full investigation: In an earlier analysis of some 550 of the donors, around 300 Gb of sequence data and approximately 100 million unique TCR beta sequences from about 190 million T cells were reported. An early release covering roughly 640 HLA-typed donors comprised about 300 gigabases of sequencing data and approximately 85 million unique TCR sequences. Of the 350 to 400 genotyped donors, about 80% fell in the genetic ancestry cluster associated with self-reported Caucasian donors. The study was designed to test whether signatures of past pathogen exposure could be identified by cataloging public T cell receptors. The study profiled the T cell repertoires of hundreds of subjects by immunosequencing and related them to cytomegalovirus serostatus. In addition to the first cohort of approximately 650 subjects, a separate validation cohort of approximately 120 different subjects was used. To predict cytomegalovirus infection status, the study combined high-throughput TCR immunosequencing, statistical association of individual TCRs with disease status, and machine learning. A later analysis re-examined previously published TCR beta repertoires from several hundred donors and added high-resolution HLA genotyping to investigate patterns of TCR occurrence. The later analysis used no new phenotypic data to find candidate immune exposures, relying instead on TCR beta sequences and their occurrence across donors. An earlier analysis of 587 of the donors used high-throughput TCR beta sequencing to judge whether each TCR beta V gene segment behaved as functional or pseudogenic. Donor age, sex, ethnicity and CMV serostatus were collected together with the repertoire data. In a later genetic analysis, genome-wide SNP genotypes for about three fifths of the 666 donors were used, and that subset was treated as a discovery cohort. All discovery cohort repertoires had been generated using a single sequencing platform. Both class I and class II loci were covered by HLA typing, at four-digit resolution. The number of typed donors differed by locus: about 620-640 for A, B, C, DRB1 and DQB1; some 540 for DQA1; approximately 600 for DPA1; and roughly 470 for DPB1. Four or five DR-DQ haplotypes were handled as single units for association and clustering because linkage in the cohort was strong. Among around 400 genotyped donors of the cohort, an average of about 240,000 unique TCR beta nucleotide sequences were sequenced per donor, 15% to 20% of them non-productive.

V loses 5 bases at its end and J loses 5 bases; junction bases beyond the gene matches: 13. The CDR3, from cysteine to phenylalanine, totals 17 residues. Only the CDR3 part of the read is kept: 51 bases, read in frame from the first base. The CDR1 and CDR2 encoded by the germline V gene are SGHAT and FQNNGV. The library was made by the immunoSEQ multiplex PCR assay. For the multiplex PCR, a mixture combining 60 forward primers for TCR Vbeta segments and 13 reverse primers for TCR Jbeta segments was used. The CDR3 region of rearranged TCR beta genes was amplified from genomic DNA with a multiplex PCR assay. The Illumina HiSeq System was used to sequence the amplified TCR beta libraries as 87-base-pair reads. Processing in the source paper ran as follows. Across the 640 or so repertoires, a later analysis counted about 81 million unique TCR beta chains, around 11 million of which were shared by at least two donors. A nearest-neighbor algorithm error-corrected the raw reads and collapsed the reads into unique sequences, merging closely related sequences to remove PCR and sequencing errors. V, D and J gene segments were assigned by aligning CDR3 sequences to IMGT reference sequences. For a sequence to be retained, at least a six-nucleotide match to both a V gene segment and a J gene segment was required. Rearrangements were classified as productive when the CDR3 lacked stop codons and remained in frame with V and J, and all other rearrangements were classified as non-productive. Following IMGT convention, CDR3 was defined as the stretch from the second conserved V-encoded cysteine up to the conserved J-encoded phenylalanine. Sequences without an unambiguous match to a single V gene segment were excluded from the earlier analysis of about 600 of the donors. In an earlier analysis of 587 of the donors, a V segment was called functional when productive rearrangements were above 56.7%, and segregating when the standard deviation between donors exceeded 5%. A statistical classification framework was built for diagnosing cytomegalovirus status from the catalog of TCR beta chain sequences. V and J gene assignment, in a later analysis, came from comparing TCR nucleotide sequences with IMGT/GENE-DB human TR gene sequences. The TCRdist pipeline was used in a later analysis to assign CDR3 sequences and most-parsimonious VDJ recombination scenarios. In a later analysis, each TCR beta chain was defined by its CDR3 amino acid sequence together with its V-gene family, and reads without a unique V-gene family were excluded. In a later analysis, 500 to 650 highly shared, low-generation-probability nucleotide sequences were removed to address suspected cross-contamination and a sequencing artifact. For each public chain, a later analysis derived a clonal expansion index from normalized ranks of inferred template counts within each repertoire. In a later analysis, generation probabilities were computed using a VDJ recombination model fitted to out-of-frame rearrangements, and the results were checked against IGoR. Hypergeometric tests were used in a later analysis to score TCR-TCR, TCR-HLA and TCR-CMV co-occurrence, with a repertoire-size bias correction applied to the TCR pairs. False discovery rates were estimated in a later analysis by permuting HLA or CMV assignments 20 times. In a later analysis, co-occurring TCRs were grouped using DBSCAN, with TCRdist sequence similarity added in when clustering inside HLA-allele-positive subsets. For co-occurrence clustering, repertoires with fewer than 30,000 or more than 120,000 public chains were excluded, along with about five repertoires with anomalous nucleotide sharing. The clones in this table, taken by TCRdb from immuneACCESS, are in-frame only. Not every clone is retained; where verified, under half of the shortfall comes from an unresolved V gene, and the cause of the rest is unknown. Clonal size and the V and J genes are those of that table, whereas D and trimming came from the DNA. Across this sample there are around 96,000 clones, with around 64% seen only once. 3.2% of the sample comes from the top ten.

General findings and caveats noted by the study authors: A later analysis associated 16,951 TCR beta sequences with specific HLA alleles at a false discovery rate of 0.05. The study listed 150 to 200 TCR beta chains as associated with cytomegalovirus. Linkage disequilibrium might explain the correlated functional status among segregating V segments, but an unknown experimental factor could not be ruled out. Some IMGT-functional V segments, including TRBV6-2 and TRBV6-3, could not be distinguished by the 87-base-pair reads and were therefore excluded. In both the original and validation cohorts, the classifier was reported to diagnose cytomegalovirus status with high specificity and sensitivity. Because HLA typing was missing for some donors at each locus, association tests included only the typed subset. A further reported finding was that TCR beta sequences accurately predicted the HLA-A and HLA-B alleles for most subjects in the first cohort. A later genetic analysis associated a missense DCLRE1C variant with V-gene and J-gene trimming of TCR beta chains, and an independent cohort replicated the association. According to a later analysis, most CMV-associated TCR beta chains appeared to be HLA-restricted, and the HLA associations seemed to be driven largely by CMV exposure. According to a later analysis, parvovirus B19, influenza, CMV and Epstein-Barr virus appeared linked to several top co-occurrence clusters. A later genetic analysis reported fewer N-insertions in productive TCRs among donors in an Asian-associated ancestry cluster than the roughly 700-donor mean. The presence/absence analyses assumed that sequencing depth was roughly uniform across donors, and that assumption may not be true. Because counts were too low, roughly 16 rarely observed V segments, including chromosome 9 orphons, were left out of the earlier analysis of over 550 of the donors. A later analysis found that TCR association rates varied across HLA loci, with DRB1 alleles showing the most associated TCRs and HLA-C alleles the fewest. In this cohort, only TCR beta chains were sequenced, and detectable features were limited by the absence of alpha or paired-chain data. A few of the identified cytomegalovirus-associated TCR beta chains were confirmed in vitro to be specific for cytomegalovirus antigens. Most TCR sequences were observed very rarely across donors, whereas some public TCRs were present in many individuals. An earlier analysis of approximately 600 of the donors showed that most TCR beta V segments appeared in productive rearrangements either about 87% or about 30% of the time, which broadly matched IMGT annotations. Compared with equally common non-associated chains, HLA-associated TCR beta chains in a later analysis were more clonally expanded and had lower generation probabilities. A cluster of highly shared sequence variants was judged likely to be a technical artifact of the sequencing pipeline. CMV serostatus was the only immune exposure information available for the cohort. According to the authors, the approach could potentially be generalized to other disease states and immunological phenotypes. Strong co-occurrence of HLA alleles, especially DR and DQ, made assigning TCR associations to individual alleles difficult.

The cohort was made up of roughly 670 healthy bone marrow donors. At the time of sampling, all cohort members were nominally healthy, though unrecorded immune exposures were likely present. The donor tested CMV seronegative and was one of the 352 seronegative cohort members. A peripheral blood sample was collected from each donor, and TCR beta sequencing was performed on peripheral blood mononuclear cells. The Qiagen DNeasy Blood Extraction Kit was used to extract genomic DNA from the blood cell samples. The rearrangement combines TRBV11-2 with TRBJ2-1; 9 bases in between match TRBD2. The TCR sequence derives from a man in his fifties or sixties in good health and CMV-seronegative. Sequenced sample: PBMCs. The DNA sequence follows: TGTGCCAGCAGCCCAAAACCGGGACTAGCATCGGACAATGAGCAGTTCTTC. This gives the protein CASSPKPGLASDNEQFF.